This TCR beta chain was retrieved from a study of cytomegalovirus exposure and HLA in healthy donors. Trimming removed 2 bases from V and 8 bases from J, with 12 bases in between. The CDR3 extends over 12 amino acids. Germline V gene data show CDR1 as GTSNPN and CDR2 as SVGIG (reference sequence). In the PCR, 60 Vbeta and 13 Jbeta primers were used. Here immunoSEQ multiplex PCR was the method, and the copy in TCRdb shows in-frame clones only, minus some. The table lists over 90,000 clones, roughly four fifths of them singletons. A note on this clone: Its cognate antigen is unknown.

Study results and limitations: Investigators reported 150 to 200 TCR beta chains as tied to cytomegalovirus.

The origin of this receptor is a man in his forties or fifties in good health and CMV-seropositive. Material: PBMCs. V and J are TRBV30 and TRBJ1-2, with D unclear. CDR3 in amino acids: CAWSIKVGGYTF. DNA for the CDR3: TGTGCCTGGAGTATAAAGGTCGGGGGCTACACCTTC.